This T cell receptor beta chain was observed in a study of CD8 T cells in ankylosing spondylitis. The CDR3 length is 14 residues. V shed 6 bases and J shed 4 bases, with 12 bases lying between them. CDR1 is SEHNR and CDR2 is FQNEAQ in the germline V gene (reference sequence). General observations from the study: Blood of patients with ankylosing spondylitis appeared to be characterized by a TCR beta motif of eight highly homologous variants. Significant enrichment of disease-linked clones was reportedly seen in matched ankylosing spondylitis synovial fluid. Disease-linked clones, CD8+, were relatively rare in peripheral blood. Some of these motif variants have turned up before, in reports on reactive arthritis synovial fluid and blood.

TCRdb re-called the 5' RACE reads with MiXCR, one entry per CDR3 protein. The sample includes around 180,000 distinct CDR3 sequences, 10% to 15% of them seen just once. This clonotype was seen repeatedly, ten times or more. Its antigen is still unknown. This sequence originates from a female donor with ankylosing spondylitis or in good health (not recorded which). V is TRBV7-9 and J is TRBJ2-2, with D possibly being TRBD1 (5 bases). Sequencing used blood, either unsorted or a sorted T cell fraction (not recorded which). The CDR3 protein is CASRERQFTGELFF. CDR3 bases: TGTGCCAGCAGGGAACGACAGTTCACCGGGGAGCTGTTTTTT.